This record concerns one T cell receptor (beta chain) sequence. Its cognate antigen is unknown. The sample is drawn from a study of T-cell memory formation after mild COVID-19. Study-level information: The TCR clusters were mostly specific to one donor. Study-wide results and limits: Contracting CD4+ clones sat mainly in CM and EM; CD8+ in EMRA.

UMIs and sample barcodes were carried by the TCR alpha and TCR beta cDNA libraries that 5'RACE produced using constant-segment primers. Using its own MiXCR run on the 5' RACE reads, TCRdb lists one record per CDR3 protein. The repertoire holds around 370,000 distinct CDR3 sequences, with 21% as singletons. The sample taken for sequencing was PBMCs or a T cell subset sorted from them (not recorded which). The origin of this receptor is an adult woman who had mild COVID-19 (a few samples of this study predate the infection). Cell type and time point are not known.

CDR3 in DNA: TGTGCCAGCAGCTTATTACAGGCACAAGAGACCCAGTACTTC. It yields the protein CASSLLQAQETQYF. The chain links TRBV11-3 to TRBJ2-5, with a tentative D call TRBD1 (5 bases). From germline, CDR1 is SGHNT and CDR2 YENEEA. The V and J ends lost 2 bases and 2 bases respectively, with 9 bases between them. CDR3 length equals 14 residues. Filled out from reference TRBV11-3 and TRBJ2-5, the complete variable domain reads EAGVVQSPRYKIIEKKQPVAFWCNPISGHNTLYWYLQNLGQGPELLIRYENEEAVDDSQLPKDRFSAERLKGVDSTLKIQPAELGDSAVYLCASSLLQAQETQYFGPGTRLLVL.